This is a list of T cell receptor beta chains from one sample in a study of cytomegalovirus exposure and HLA in healthy donors. Only in-frame clones appear in the TCRdb table, and some are missing; sequencing was by immunoSEQ multiplex PCR. The table shows 100,000 to 150,000 clones, with roughly 69% occurring only once. The sample was PBMCs. The receptors shown here come from a woman in her 40s in good health and CMV-seropositive. Each CDR3 is given with its conserved first and last residue. D genes are given only for firm matches. Part of the rows lack a size; the others show once, few, many or a class for expanded clones.

>NA|TRBJ1-5|NA|TRBV19
TGTGCCAGTAGTATAGTCCTCAATCAGCCCCAGCATTTT
CASSIVLNQPQHF
>NA|TRBJ2-1|TRBD2|TRBV7-9
TGTGCCAGCAGCTTTCACGGGGGGGGTTACAATGAGCAGTTCTTC
CASSFHGGGYNEQFF
>NA|TRBJ2-3|TRBD2|TRBV5-1
TGCGCCAGCAGCCGCGGGGGGACTAGCACAGATACGCAGTATTTT
CASSRGGTSTDTQYF
>NA|TRBJ2-5|NA|TRBV4-2
TGTGCCAGCAGCCAAGCTGCTCGACAGGAAGAGACCCAGTACTTC
CASSQAARQEETQYF
>NA|TRBJ1-4|NA|TRBV7-6
TGTGCCAGCAGCTTAGAGCAGGGGCGAACGACTAATGAAAAACTGTTTTTT
CASSLEQGRTTNEKLFF
>once|TRBJ1-1|NA|TRBV4-3
TGCGCCAGCAGCCAAGAAATCGGACACAACACTGAAGCTTTCTTT
CASSQEIGHNTEAFF
>once|TRBJ2-7|NA|TRBV2
TGTGCCAGCAACCGGGACAACTACGAGCAGTACTTC
CASNRDNYEQYF
>few|TRBJ1-6|NA|TRBV5-1
TGCGCCAGCAGCCTTGATGGGGACAAACTTTCACCCCTCCACTTT
CASSLDGDKLSPLHF
>once|TRBJ1-2|NA|TRBV7-6
TGTGCCAGCAGCGAACAGCTTAACTATGGCTACACCTTC
CASSEQLNYGYTF
>once|TRBJ1-6|NA|TRBV7-9
TGTGCCAGCAGCTTAGGGGGCTCACCCCTCCACTTT
CASSLGGSPLHF
>few|TRBJ1-5|NA|TRBV19
TGTGCCAGTAGTAACAGGGTTAACAATCAGCCCCAGCATTTT
CASSNRVNNQPQHF
>NA|TRBJ1-2|TRBD1|TRBV7-2
TGTGCCAGCAGCCCAGACAGGGGTTATGGCTACACCTTC
CASSPDRGYGYTF
>NA|TRBJ1-2|TRBD1|TRBV15
TGTGCCACCAGCAGGGACAGGAACTATGGCTACACCTTC
CATSRDRNYGYTF
>NA|TRBJ2-1|TRBD2|TRBV7-2
TGTGCCAGCAGCTTAGTCCGGACTAGCGGGGGGGGAGTTGAGCAGTTCTTC
CASSLVRTSGGGVEQFF
>NA|TRBJ1-2|NA|TRBV19
TGTGCCAGTAGACCTCACCTAAACTATGGCTACACCTTC
CASRPHLNYGYTF
>few|TRBJ1-5|NA|TRBV29-1
TGCAGCGTTGACTTGGGGGCAGGGCAGCCCCAGCATTTT
CSVDLGAGQPQHF
>NA|TRBJ1-1|NA|TRBV5-1
TGCGCCAGCAGCTTGGACAGGAACACTGAAGCTTTCTTT
CASSLDRNTEAFF
>NA|TRBJ1-2|TRBD1|TRBV15
TGTGCCACCAGCAGAGACAAGGCCGAGACAGGGGTTGGCTACACCTTC
CATSRDKAETGVGYTF
>NA|TRBJ1-2|TRBD1|TRBV5-1
TGCGCCAGCAGCTCGGGACAGGCTAACTATGGCTACACCTTC
CASSSGQANYGYTF
>NA|TRBJ2-3|TRBD2|TRBV2
TGTGCCAGCAGTGCCTTACTAGCGGGGGGAGATACGCAGTATTTT
CASSALLAGGDTQYF
>NA|TRBJ1-1|NA|TRBV9
TGTGCCAGCAGCGTTACAGGGAACACTGAAGCTTTCTTT
CASSVTGNTEAFF
>NA|TRBJ1-6|NA|TRBV6-6
TGTGCCAGCAGTTACTCGCCGGGTGATTCACCCCTCCACTTT
CASSYSPGDSPLHF
>NA|TRBJ2-4|TRBD1|TRBV7-8
TGTGCCAGCAGCTTATCCGGGACAGGGTTTGAAAACATTCAGTACTTC
CASSLSGTGFENIQYF
>few|TRBJ1-5|NA|TRBV7-9
TGTGCCAGCAGCTTAGGTACCCTAAGCAATCAGCCCCAGCATTTT
CASSLGTLSNQPQHF
>few|TRBJ2-7|NA|TRBV29-1
TGCAGCGTGCAACGGTCAAGTTCCTACGAGCAGTACTTC
CSVQRSSSYEQYF
>once|TRBJ1-5|NA|TRBV2
TGTGCCAGCAGTGCGGAGGCAGGGGCAAGCAATCAGCCCCAGCATTTT
CASSAEAGASNQPQHF
>NA|TRBJ1-1|NA|TRBV7-2
TGTGCCAGCAGCCCAGGGGAGCAGGGTAAGGCTTTCTTT
CASSPGEQGKAFF
>NA|TRBJ1-2|NA|TRBV9
TGTGCCAGCAGCTTCGGAGGAGATGGCTACACCTTC
CASSFGGDGYTF
>NA|TRBJ2-7|NA|TRBV15
TGTGCCACCAGCAGAGGGGAGCGAGACTACGAGCAGTACTTC
CATSRGERDYEQYF
>NA|TRBJ1-6|NA|TRBV27
TGTGCCAGCCGAGAGCGGAGCTCCTATAATTCACCCCTCCACTTT
CASRERSSYNSPLHF
>NA|TRBJ1-1|NA|TRBV11-2
TGTGCCAGCAGCTTAGGTATGAACACTGAAGCTTTCTTT
CASSLGMNTEAFF
>NA|TRBJ1-3|NA|TRBV9
TGTGCCAGCAGCTCAGGAGGAGCTTCTGGAAACACCATATATTTT
CASSSGGASGNTIYF
>few|TRBJ2-3|TRBD1|TRBV4-3
TGCGCCAGCAGCCAAGGCGTATCCCCCGGGACAGGGACAGATACGCAGTATTTT
CASSQGVSPGTGTDTQYF
>NA|TRBJ1-2|TRBD1|TRBV5-1
TGCGCCAGCAGCTTGGATCCGAGGACAGGCTATGGCTACACCTTC
CASSLDPRTGYGYTF